Sequencing of this T cell receptor (beta chain) was carried out in a study of cytomegalovirus exposure and HLA in healthy donors. V lost 0 bases to trimming and J lost 3 bases; unmatched junction nucleotides: 6. This CDR3 has 16 amino acids. Germline values: CDR1 SEHNR, CDR2 FQNEAQ (reference sequence). Study results and limitations: Across HLA loci, a later analysis found differing TCR association rates, with DRB1 most and HLA-C fewest. The study put 160 or so TCR beta chains on its list as cytomegalovirus-associated.

PCR was performed using 60 Vbeta and 13 Jbeta primers. Assay: immunoSEQ multiplex PCR; the TCRdb copy retains only in-frame clones and omits some. In the table there are 60,000 to 70,000 clones, approximately 81% of which are singletons. Notes on this clone: Its target is not known.

This TCR was recovered from a woman aged 25 to 39 in good health and CMV-seronegative. What was sequenced was PBMCs. This chain joins TRBV7-9 and TRBJ2-3; 7 bases line up with TRBD2. As DNA, the CDR3 is TGTGCCAGCAGCTTAGCGGTGGGGGGGAAGACAGATACGCAGTATTTT. Amino acid sequence: CASSLAVGGKTDTQYF.